This T cell receptor (beta chain) was recovered during a study of CD8 T cells in Susac syndrome. Study-level findings and limits: Only a relatively small number of individuals were included in the TCR sequencing and HLA analysis.

From germline, CDR1 is GTSNPN and CDR2 SVGIG (reference sequence). V gave up 2 bases and J gave up 4 bases; unmatched junction bases: 8. This CDR3 contains 15 residues. Notes on this clonotype: The antigen is not known.

RNA amounts of roughly 0.45 to 1 ug underwent reverse transcription with random hexamers. Each CDR3 protein is one row after TCRdb ran MiXCR on the immunoSEQ multiplex PCR reads. Of a few hundred thousand distinct CDR3 sequences detected, 85% to 90% appear once; the ten largest clones hold roughly 0.11%. This clonotype was sampled from a human donor with multiple sclerosis. The chain is built from TRBV30 and TRBJ1-2, with 9 bases identical to TRBD1. The sequencing input was CD8+ T cells from PBMCs. DNA of the CDR3: TGTGCCTGGAGTCTCGGACAGGGGCAGGGCTATGGCTACACCTTC. Its translation: CAWSLGQGQGYGYTF.